The present T cell receptor (beta chain) was sequenced within a study of CD8 T cells in Susac syndrome. cDNA came from about 0.5 to 1 ug RNA primed by random hexamers. An immunoSEQ multiplex PCR generated amplified TCR beta CDR3 products spanning 54 Vbeta and 13 Jbeta. TCRdb reprocessed the immunoSEQ multiplex PCR reads via MiXCR and lists one record per CDR3 protein. The data contain 180,000 or so distinct CDR3 sequences, more than 90% of them singletons. The CDR3 runs 16 residues. Trimming took 1 base from V and 2 from J, leaving 15 bases between them. CDR1 and CDR2 from the germline V gene are LGHDT and YNNKEL (reference sequence). Multiple sclerosis controls were treatment-naive patients with stable or active relapsing-remitting disease. The authors negatively isolated CD8+ and CD4+ T cells and FACS-enriched TEMRA cells.

Sequences were obtained from CD4+ T cells from PBMCs. This rearrangement joins TRBV3-1 to TRBJ2-7; D might be TRBD2 (5 bases). This clonotype originated in a human donor with multiple sclerosis. The CDR3 nucleotides read TGTGCCAGCAGCCAAGGGAGGAAACTTTTTACCTACGAGCAGTACTTC. Protein product: CASSQGRKLFTYEQYF.